Listed below are T cell receptor beta chains from one sample, sequenced in a study of shared clonotypes between healthy human individuals. Here immunoSEQ multiplex PCR was the method, and the copy in TCRdb shows in-frame clones only, minus some. The sample includes millions of clones, just over 90% of them seen just once. The sample was naive CD4+ T cells sorted from blood. These receptors were collected from a man aged 18 to 30 in good health. Both conserved end residues are trimmed from each CDR3. The order of the fields is CDR3 length, V gene, J gene, clone size, CDR3 protein. The size field is filled for only some rows; it gives once, few, many or a size class.

9	TRBV20-1	TRBJ1-1	few	SARWDTEAF
12	TRBV27	TRBJ1-4	NA	ASSQVLKGEKLF
10	TRBV29-1	TRBJ1-1	NA	SEKTGTGEAF
13	TRBV5-5	TRBJ1-6	NA	ASSLAGQGSSPLH
10	TRBV10-3	TRBJ1-4	few	AIRDGNEKLF
11	TRBV19	TRBJ1-5	NA	ASSSPLDQPQH
13	TRBV9	TRBJ1-6	NA	ASSVGTVSTSPLH
11	TRBV5-1	TRBJ2-7	NA	ASSLAGTYEQY
10	TRBV6-1	TRBJ1-1	NA	ASRRADTEAF
13	TRBV6-5	TRBJ2-7	NA	ASSSLQGGVGEQY
12	TRBV5-4	TRBJ1-1	NA	ASSLNRDGPEAF
9	TRBV29-1	TRBJ1-1	NA	SVDRGTEAF
12	TRBV10-3	TRBJ1-2	few	AISESDRGHGYT
11	TRBV6-1	TRBJ2-7	NA	ATSSQNNYEQY
12	TRBV5-1	TRBJ2-3	NA	ASSLGLSTDTQY
12	TRBV18	TRBJ1-2	NA	ASSTYNGNYGYT
11	TRBV28	TRBJ1-5	NA	AAKGVGNQPQH
14	TRBV30	TRBJ1-3	NA	AWSVQDAFVGNTIY
13	TRBV28	TRBJ2-5	NA	ASSLGGSLQETQY
13	TRBV6-5	TRBJ2-3	NA	ASSRTSGTTDTQY
12	TRBV28	TRBJ1-2	NA	ASSGGTGNYGYT
8	TRBV6-5	TRBJ1-2	NA	ASFRGGYT
13	TRBV4-3	TRBJ2-2	NA	ASSHWGTRTGELF
14	TRBV5-6	TRBJ2-1	NA	ASSLEPSGNWYEQF